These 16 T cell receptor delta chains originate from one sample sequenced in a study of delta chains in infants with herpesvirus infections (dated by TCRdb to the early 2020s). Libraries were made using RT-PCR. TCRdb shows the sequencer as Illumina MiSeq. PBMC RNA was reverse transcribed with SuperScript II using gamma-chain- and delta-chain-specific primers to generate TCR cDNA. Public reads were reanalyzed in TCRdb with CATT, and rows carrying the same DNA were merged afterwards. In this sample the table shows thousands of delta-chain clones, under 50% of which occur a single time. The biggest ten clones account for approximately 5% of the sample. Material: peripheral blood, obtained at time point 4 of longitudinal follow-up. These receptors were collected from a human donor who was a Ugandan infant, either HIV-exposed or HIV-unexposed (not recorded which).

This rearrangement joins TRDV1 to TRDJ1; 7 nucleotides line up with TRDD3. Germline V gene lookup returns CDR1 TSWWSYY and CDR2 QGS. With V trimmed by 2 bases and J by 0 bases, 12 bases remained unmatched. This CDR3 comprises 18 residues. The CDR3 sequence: CALGEDFPLGGNTDKLIF. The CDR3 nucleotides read TGTGCTCTTGGGGAAGACTTTCCGCTGGGGGGGAACACCGATAAACTCATCTTT.

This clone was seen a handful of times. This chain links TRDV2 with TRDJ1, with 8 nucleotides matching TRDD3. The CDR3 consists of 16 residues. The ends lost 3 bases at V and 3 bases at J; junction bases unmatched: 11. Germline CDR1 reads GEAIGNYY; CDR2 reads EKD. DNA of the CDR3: TGTGCCTGTGACGTCCGGGGGATAATCCAGGCCGATAAACTCATCTTT. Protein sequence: CACDVRGIIQADKLIF.

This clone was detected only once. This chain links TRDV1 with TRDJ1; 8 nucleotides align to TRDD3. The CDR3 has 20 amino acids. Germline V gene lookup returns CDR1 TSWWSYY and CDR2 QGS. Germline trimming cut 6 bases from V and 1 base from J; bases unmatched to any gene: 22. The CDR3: CALGFPLLGVPPCFTDKLIF. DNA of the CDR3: TGTGCTCTTGGTTTCCCTTTACTGGGGGTCCCCCCTTGTTTCACCGATAAACTCATCTTT.

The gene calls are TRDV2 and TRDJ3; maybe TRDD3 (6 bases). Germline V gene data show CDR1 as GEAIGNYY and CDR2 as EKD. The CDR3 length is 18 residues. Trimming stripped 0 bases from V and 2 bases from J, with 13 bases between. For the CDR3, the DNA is TGTGCCTGTGACACCTGGGGGCCCTTAGCCTGGGACACCCGACAGATGTTTTTC. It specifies CACDTWGPLAWDTRQMFF.

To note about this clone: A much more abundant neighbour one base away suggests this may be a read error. CDR3 amino acids: CAYDTVRTFRGGYAGLNTDKLIF. The CDR3 nucleotides read TGTGCCTATGACACCGTACGGACCTTCCGCGGGGGATACGCGGGATTGAACACCGATAAACTCATCTTT. The chain links TRDV2 to TRDJ1; 10 bases agree with TRDD3. The CDR3 has 23 amino acids. Germline V gene sequence: CDR1 GEAIGNYY, CDR2 EKD.

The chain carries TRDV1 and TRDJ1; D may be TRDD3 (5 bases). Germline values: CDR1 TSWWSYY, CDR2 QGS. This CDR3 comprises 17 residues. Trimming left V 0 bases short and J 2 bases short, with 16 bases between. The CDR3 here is CALGELASLRITDKLIF. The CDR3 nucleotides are TGTGCTCTTGGGGAACTAGCCTCCCTCCGGATAACCGATAAACTCATCTTT.

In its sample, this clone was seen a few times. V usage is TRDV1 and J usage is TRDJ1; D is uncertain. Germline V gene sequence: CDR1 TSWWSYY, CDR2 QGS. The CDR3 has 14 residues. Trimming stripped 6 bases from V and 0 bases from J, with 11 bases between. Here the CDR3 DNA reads TGTGCTCTTGGCCCGGGGCGGTACACCGATAAACTCATCTTT. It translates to CALGPGRYTDKLIF.

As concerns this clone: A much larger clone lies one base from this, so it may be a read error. The chain's CDR3 is CALGGVPPPPMSSLRDQLIF. In DNA form, the CDR3 reads TGTGCTCTTGGGGGAGTCCCCCCCCCACCTATGAGCTCACTTAGGGACCAACTCATCTTT. This rearrangement joins TRDV1 to TRDJ1; D call uncertain. The CDR3 extends over 20 amino acids. Trimming took off 4 bases at V and 9 bases at J, with 36 bases between the two ends. Germline CDR1 reads TSWWSYY; CDR2 reads QGS.

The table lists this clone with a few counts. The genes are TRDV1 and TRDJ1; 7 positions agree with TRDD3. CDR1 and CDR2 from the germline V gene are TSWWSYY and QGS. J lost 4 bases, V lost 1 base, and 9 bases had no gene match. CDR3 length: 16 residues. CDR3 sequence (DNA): TGTGCTCTTGGGGAACGTCGACCCCGGGGATACGATAAACTCATCTTT. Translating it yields CALGERRPRGYDKLIF.

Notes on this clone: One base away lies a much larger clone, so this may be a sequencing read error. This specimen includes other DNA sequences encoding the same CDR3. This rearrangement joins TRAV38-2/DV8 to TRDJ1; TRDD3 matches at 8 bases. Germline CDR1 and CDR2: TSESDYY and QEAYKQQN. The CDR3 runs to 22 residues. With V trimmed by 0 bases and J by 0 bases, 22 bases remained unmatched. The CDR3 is CAYRSGPGPRWDTRRYTDKLIF. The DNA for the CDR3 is TGTGCTTATAGGAGCGGACCAGGGCCTCGATGGGATACGCGAAGGTACACCGATAAACTCATCTTT.

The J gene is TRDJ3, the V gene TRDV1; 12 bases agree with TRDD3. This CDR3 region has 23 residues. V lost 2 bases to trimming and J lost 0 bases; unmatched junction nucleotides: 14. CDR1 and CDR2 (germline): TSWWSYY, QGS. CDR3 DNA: TGTGCTCTTGGGGAAGCCGGGTACTGGGGGATACCGGCGAGCTCCTGGGACACCCGACAGATGTTTTTC. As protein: CALGEAGYWGIPASSWDTRQMFF.

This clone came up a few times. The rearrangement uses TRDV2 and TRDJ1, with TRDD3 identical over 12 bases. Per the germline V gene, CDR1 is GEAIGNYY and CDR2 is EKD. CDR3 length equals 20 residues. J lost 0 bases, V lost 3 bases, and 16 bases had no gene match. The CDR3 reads CACDALAFPLGDTHTDKLIF. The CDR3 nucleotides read TGTGCCTGTGACGCCCTGGCCTTCCCGCTGGGGGATACGCACACCGATAAACTCATCTTT.

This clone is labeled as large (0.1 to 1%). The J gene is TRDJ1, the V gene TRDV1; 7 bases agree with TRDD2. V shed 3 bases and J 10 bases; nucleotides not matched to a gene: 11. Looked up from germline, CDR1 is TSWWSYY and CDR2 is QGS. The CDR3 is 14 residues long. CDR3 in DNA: TGTGCTCTTGGGGACTTAATTCCTACCGCCGCACTCATCTTT. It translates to CALGDLIPTAALIF.

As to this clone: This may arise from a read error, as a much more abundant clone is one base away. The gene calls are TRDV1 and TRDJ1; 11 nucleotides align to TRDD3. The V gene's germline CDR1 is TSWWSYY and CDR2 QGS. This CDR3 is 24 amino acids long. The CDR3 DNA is TGTGCTCTTCGCGACCCCTACTACCTCGCCTACTGGGGGATAAGGGGGCCGTACACCGATAAACGCATCTTT. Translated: CALRDPYYLAYWGIRGPYTDKRIF.

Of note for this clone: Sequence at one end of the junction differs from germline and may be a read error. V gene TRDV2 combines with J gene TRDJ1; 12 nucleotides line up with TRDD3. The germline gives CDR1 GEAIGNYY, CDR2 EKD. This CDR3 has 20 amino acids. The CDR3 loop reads CACDALAFPLGDTHTEKLIF. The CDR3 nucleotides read TGTGCCTGTGACGCCCTGGCCTTCCCGCTGGGGGATACGCACACCGAAAAACTCATCTTT.

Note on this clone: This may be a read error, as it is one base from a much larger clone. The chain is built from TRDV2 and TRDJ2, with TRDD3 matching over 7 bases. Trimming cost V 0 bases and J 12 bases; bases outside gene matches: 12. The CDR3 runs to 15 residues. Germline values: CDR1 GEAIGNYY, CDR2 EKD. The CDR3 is CACDTVGEYTDKLFF. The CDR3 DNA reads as TGTGCCTGTGACACCGTGGGGGAGTACACCGATAAACTCTTCTTT.